The entry that follows covers one TCR beta chain sequence. The data belong to a study of blood T cell repertoires in COVID-19. Study details: Samples taken during acute and convalescent COVID-19 were collected in the United States, Italy and Spain. Sources were T cells, B-cell-depleted T cells, or PBMCs; the material itself was cDNA or gDNA.

Authors' data handling: Reference gene primer amplification gave nucleated cell count estimates. Clones were sequenced by immunoSEQ multiplex PCR, and TCRdb holds only the in-frame ones, with some missing. V, J and clone size are those of that table, while D and trimming were read from the DNA. This table holds 55,000 or so clones, roughly 79% found once. There are 18 residues in the CDR3. V shed 4 bases, J shed 7 bases, and the junction held 15 bases outside the gene matches. CDR1 is LGHNA, CDR2 YNFKEQ, per germline. The chain employs TRBV4-2 and TRBJ2-2; 10 nucleotides agree with TRBD2. Sample: peripheral blood. The TCR comes from a man between 60 and 70 years old with acute or convalescent COVID-19. The CDR3 reads CASSPVAGGLRFVGELFF. The DNA of the CDR3 is TGTGCCAGCAGCCCTGTAGCGGGGGGCCTCCGGTTCGTCGGGGAGCTGTTTTTT.